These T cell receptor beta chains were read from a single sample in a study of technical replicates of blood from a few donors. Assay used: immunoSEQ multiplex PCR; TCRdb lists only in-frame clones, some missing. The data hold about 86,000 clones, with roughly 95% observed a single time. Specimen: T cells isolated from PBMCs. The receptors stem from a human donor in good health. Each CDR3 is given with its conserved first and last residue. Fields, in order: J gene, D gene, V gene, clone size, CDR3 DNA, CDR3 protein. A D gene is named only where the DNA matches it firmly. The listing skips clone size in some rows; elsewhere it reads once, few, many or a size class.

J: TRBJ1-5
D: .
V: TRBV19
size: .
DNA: TGTGCCAGTAGTATAGTATTAGAGGGGGATCGGCCCCAGCATTTT
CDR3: CASSIVLEGDRPQHF

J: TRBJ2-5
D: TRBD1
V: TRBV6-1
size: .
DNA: TGTGCCAGCAGTGAAACCCTGGGACAGGGAGGAGAGACCCAGTACTTC
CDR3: CASSETLGQGGETQYF

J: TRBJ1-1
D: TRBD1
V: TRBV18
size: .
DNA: TGTGCCAGCTCACCTATGGTCCCGGGACAGGGAGCTACTGAAGCTTTCTTT
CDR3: CASSPMVPGQGATEAFF

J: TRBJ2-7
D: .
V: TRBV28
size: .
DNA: TGTGCCAGCAGAACAGGGATTTACGAGCAGTACTTC
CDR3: CASRTGIYEQYF

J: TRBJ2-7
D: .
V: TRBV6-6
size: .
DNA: TGTGCCAGCAGTTACTTCGGGTCCGCCGCCTACGAGCAGTACTTC
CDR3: CASSYFGSAAYEQYF

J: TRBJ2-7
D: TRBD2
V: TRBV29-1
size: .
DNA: TGCAGCGTCACTAGCGTCTACGAGCAGTACTTC
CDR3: CSVTSVYEQYF

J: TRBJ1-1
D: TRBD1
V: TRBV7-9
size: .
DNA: TGTGCCAGCAGCCTAAAGCCTACAGGGGAAAAAGAAGCTTTCTTT
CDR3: CASSLKPTGEKEAFF

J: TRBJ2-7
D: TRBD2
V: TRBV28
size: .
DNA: TGTGCCAGCAACCATCTAATCGGGAGGAAGAGCTCCTACGAGCAGTACTTC
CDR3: CASNHLIGRKSSYEQYF

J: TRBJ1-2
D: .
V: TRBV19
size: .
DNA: TGTGCCAGTAGTATTTTTGAGGGCTCGGACTATGGCTACACCTTC
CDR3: CASSIFEGSDYGYTF

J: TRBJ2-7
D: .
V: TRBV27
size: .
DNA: TGTGCCAGTAACCGTATGGGGGGCTACGAGCAGTACTTC
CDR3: CASNRMGGYEQYF

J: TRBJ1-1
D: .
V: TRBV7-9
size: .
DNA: TGTGCCAGCAGCCCGCCAACAGGGAAGATCACTGAAGCTTTCTTT
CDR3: CASSPPTGKITEAFF

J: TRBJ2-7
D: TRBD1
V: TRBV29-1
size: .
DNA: TGCAGCGCCGAGACAGGGGGCGAGCAGTACTTC
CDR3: CSAETGGEQYF

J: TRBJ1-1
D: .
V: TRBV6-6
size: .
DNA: TGTGCCAGCAGACAGACGGTGAATGAAGCTTTCTTT
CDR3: CASRQTVNEAFF

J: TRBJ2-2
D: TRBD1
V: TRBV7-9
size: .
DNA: TGTGCCAGCAGCTTAATCTGGGACAGCTCGAACACCGGGGAGCTGTTTTTT
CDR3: CASSLIWDSSNTGELFF

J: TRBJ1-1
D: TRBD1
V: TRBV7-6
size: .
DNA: TGTGCCAGCAGCTTACCCCCAGGGGGGCCCACTGAAGCTTTCTTT
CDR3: CASSLPPGGPTEAFF

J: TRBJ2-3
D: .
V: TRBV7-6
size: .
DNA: TGTGCCAGCAGCTTCCTCTCAGATACGCAGTATTTT
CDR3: CASSFLSDTQYF

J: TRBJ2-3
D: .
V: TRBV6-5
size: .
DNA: TGTGCCAGCAGTTACCTACTAAGCACAGATACGCAGTATTTT
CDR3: CASSYLLSTDTQYF

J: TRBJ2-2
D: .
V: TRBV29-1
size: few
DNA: TGCAGCGTCTCCCCCACTAACACCGGGGAGCTGTTTTTT
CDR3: CSVSPTNTGELFF

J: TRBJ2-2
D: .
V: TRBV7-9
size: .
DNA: TGTGCCAGCAGCTCGAGCTCGGGACAGAACACCGGGGAGCTGTTTTTT
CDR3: CASSSSSGQNTGELFF

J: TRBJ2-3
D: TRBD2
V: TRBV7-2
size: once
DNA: TGTGCCAGCAGCTTGCTAAGCGGGAGGAGGACAGATACGCAGTATTTT
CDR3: CASSLLSGRRTDTQYF

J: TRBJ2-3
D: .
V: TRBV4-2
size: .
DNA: TGTGCCAGCAGCCAAGCGGGAGATACGCAGTATTTT
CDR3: CASSQAGDTQYF

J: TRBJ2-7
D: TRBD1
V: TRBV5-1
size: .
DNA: TGCGCCAGCAGCTCCGGGACAGGGTTTGAGGGATCCTACGAGCAGTACTTC
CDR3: CASSSGTGFEGSYEQYF

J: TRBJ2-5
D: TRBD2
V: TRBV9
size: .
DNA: TGTGCCAGCAGCGTAGCCTTAAGCGGGATTGAGGGGACCCAGTACTTC
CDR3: CASSVALSGIEGTQYF

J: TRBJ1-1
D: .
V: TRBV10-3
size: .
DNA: TGTGCCATCAGTGTGAATCGCGGGGCGAAATACACTGAAGCTTTCTTT
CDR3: CAISVNRGAKYTEAFF

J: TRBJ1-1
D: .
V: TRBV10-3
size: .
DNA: TGTGCCATCAGTGGTGGTGAGGGGGTGAACACTGAAGCTTTCTTT
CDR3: CAISGGEGVNTEAFF

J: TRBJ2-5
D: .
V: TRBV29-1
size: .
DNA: TGCAGCGTGGGTGCAGGCCAGCGGGAGACCCAGTACTTC
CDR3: CSVGAGQRETQYF

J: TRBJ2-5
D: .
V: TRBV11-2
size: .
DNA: TGTGCCAGCAGCCGAGGAACACAAGAGACCCAGTACTTC
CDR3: CASSRGTQETQYF

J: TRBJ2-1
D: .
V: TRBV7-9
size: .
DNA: TGTGCCAGCAGCTTAGATAGTAACAATGAGCAGTTCTTC
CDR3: CASSLDSNNEQFF

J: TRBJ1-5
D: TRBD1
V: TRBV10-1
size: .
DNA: TGCGCCAGCAGTGGAGAGGGGGCTGGCAATCAGCCCCAGCATTTT
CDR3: CASSGEGAGNQPQHF

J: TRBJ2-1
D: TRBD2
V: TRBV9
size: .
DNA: TGTGCCAGCAGCGCCAGGACTAGCTCCTACAATGAGCAGTTCTTC
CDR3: CASSARTSSYNEQFF

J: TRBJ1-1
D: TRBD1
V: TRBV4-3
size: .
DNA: TGCGCCAGCAGCCAGGCTAACAGACAGGGAACACTGACAGCTTTCTTT
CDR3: CASSQANRQGTLTAFF

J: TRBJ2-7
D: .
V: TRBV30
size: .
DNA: TGTGCCTGGAGGGGGGCGCGGGAGCAGTACTTC
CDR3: CAWRGAREQYF

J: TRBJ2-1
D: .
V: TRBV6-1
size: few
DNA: TGTGCCAGCAGTGAGGGCCTCTACAATGAGCAGTTCTTC
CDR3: CASSEGLYNEQFF

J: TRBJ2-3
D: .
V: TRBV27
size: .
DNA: TGTGCCAGCAGTTCCTGGACAGCGACAGATACGCAGTATTTT
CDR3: CASSSWTATDTQYF

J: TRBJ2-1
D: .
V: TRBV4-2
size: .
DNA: TGTGCCAGCAGCCAATCTCCGGAGGCTAGGGTGATAGAGCAGTTCTTC
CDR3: CASSQSPEARVIEQFF

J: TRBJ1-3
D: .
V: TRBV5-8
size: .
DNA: TGTGCCAGCAGCTTTCTGAGGATCTCTGGAAACACCATATATTTT
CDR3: CASSFLRISGNTIYF

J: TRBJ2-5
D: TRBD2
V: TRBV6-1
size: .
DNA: TGTGCCAGCAGTGAACTAGCGGGAAAAGAGACCCAGTACTTC
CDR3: CASSELAGKETQYF

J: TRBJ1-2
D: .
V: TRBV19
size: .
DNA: TGTGCCAGTAGTATACATCGGACAAGACTTAACTATGGCTACACCTTC
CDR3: CASSIHRTRLNYGYTF

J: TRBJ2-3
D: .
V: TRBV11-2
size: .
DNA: TGTGCCAGCAGCTCCCGTGGAATAGCGAGCACAGATACGCAGTATTTT
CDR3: CASSSRGIASTDTQYF

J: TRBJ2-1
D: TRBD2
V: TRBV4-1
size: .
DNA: TGCGCCAGCAGCCAAGAGGGACTAGCGGGAGTTGATGAGCAGTTCTTC
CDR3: CASSQEGLAGVDEQFF

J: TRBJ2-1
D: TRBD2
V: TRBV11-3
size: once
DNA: TGTGCCAGCAGCTTAGGGCTAGCGGGGGGGAACAATGAGCAGTTCTTC
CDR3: CASSLGLAGGNNEQFF

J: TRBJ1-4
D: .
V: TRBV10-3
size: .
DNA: TGTGCCATCAGTAGGACAGCAACTAATGAAAAACTGTTTTTT
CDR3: CAISRTATNEKLFF

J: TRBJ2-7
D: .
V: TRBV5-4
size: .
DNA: TGTGCCAGCAGCTTGGATGACAGCTCCTACGAGCAGTACTTC
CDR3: CASSLDDSSYEQYF

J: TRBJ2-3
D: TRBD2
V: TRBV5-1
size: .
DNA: TGCGCCAGCAGAGTACCTTTGACTAGCCCTGCAGATACGCAGTATTTT
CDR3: CASRVPLTSPADTQYF

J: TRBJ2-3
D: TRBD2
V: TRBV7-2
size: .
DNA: TGTGCCAGCAGCCCCCAGGGACTATCTGAAATCACAGATACGCAGTATTTT
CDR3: CASSPQGLSEITDTQYF

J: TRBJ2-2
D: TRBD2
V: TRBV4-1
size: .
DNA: TGCGCCAGCAGCTCGACTAGCGGAAAAACGGGGGGGGAGCTGTTTTTT
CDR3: CASSSTSGKTGGELFF

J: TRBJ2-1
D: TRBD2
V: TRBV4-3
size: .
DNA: TGCGCCAGCAGCCCTGGGACTAGAACATCATACAATGAGCAGTTCTTC
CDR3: CASSPGTRTSYNEQFF

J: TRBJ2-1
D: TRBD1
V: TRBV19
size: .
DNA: TGTGCCAGTAGTATCCCAGGGGGCGTGTCATCTCATGAGCAGTTCTTC
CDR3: CASSIPGGVSSHEQFF

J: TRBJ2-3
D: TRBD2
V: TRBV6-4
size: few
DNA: TGTGCCAGCAGTGCCGGGACTAGCGGGCCAGATACGCAGTATTTT
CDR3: CASSAGTSGPDTQYF

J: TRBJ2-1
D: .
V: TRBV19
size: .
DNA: TGTGCCAGTAGTATGGGGCTCCAGGACAATGAGCAGTTCTTC
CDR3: CASSMGLQDNEQFF

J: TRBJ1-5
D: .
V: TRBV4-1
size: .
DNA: TGCGCCAGCAGCCAAACAGGGAATCAGCCCCAGCATTTT
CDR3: CASSQTGNQPQHF

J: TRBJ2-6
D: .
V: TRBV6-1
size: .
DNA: TGTGCCAGCAGTAAGCAGGTTTCTGGGGCCAACGTCCTGACTTTC
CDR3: CASSKQVSGANVLTF

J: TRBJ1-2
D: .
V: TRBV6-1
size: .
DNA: TGTGCCAGTGGGGGGTTTCCAAACTATGGCTACACCTTC
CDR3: CASGGFPNYGYTF

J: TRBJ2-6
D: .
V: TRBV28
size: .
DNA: TGTGCCAGCAGTTTCGGTGGCTCTGGGGCCAACGTCCTGACTTTC
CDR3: CASSFGGSGANVLTF

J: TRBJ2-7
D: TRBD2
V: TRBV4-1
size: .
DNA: TGCGCCAGCAGCCAAGACGCGGGAGCGGTCTACGAGCAGTACTTC
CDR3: CASSQDAGAVYEQYF

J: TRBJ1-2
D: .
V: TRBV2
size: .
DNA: TGTGCCAGCAATACCGGGCTCACAGGGCGGAACTATGGCTACACCTTC
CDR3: CASNTGLTGRNYGYTF

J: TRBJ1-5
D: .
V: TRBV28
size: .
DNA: TGTGCCAGCAGAGATACAGGTTATAGCAATCAGCCCCAGCATTTT
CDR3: CASRDTGYSNQPQHF

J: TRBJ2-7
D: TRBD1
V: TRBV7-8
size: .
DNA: TGTGCCAGCAGCTTAGGCGGGACAGGGGCGTACGAGCAGTACTTC
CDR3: CASSLGGTGAYEQYF

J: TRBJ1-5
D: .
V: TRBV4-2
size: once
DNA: TGTGCCAGCAGCCAAGAAAGAGGGTTGAGCAATCAGCCCCAGCATTTT
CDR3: CASSQERGLSNQPQHF